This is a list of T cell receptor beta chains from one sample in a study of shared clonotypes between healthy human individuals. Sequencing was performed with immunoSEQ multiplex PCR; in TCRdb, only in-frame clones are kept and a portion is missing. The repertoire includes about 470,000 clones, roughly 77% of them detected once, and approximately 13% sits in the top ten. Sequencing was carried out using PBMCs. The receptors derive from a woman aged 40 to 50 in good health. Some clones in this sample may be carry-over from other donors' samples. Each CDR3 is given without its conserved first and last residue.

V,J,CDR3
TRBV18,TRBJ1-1,ASSPSAGAGTEAF
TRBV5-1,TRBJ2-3,ASSQGTGPDTQY
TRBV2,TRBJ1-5,ASRATGVQPQH
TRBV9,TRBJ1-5,ASSVGGLQPQH
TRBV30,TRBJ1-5,AWRHKGGNQPQH
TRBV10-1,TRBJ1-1,ASSLNRGPVTEAF
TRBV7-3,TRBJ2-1,ASSLRASSYNEQF
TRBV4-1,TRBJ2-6,ASSQDRTGGLSSGANVLT
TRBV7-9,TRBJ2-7,ASSGQGPYEQY
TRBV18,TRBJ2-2,ASSPFTGELF
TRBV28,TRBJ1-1,ASSLSPGFNEAF
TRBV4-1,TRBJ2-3,ASSPFLTDTQY
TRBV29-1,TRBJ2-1,SVSDSSYNEQF
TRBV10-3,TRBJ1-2,AISENPGPYGYT
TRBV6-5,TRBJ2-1,ASSPGAGWGEQF
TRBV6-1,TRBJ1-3,ASSLTGGKGNTIY
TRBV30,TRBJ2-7,AWSSPQRTGGYEQY
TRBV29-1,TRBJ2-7,SVEGVSGYEQY
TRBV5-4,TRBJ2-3,ASSFGVTGLAGSTDTQY
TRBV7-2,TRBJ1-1,ASSNDRLNTEAF
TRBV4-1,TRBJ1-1,ASSPPEGRTNTEAF
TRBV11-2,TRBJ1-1,ASSLYEGNTEAF
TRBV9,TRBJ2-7,ASSVGPGSYEQY
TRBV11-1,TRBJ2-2,ASSPRFASGHTGELF
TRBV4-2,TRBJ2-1,ASSQGRGPYNEQF
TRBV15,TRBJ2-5,ATSKGQLKQETQY
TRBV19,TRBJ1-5,ASSLTGDGNQPQH
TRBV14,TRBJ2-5,ASSQVRETQY
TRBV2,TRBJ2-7,ATGLARYEQY
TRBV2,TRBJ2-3,ASRGTGGWTDTQY
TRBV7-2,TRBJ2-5,ASSPSSGRRETQY
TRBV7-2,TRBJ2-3,ASSPQSGKLDTQY
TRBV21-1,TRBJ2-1,AREGNSTYNEQF
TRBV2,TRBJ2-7,ASSEGRARSLYEQY
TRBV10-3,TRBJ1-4,AISESTDEKLF
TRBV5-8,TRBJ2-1,ASSFDRYNEQF
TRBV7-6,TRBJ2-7,ASSPGTSGTLLGEQY
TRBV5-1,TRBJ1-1,ASSFSRDTEAF
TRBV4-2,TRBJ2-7,ASSQVGTASEQY
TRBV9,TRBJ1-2,ASRLGRVPNYGYT
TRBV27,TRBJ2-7,ASSPCYEQY
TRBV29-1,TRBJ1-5,SVVQGGSNQPQH
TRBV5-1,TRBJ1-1,ASSLQGVDTEAF
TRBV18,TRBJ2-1,ASSPPSGRPNEQF
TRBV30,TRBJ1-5,AWSRGRNQPQH
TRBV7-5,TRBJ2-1,VRSLVGLAGDGNEQF
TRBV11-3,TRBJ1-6,ASSLVSGPMNSPLH
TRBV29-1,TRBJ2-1,SVEDIRERSYNEQF
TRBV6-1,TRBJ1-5,ASSEAGQGAQPQH
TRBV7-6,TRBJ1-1,ASSSDMDTEAF
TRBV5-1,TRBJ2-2,ASSLAPRGQSGELF
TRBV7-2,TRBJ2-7,ASSVRDSYEQY
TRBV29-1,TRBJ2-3,SGGTVTDTQY